The T cell receptor (beta chain) under discussion was sequenced for a study of OX40 agonist ivuxolimab in advanced cancers. Study-level background: Administration of intravenous ivuxolimab to patients occurred every 2 weeks at 0.01 to 10 mg/kg. The eligibility criteria allowed prior anti-PD-1, anti-PD-L1 or anti-CTLA-4 therapy, and 30% to 45% had some. Study findings and constraints: In the 0.1 to 3.0 mg/kg range, CD4+ and CD8+ blood T cells had expanded clonally by week 6.

About this clone: Its antigen is unidentified.

Profiling relied on immunoSEQ multiplex PCR, and the TCRdb table lists in-frame clones only, not all of them. Of around 83,000 clones detected, around 90% appear once; the ten largest clones hold around 1.6%. CDR3 length: 13 amino acids. Germline CDR1 reads GTSNPN; CDR2 reads SVGIG (reference sequence). V was clipped by 4 bases and J by 9 bases, with 13 bases between them. This specimen consisted of CD4+ or CD8+ T cells sorted from blood, obtained in a trial of the OX40 agonist ivuxolimab. This sequence joins TRBV30 and TRBJ1-6, with D hard to call. The sequence derives from an adult with an advanced solid tumor such as melanoma, head and neck, liver or kidney cancer. The CDR3 loop is CAWTIQWGSPLHF. The CDR3 DNA reads as TGTGCCTGGACGATACAATGGGGTTCACCCCTCCACTTT.